This T cell receptor beta chain was captured by sequencing in a study of tumor-infiltrating lymphocytes in primary liver carcinoma (dated by TCRdb to 2016 to 2017). Regarding the research as a whole: Four to six patients with histopathologically diagnosed primary liver carcinoma underwent surgical resection in China between November 2015 and 2016. A total of approximately 35 specimens from 5 patients underwent TCRbeta repertoire sequencing, comprising roughly 25 tumor regions, 5 adjacent noncancerous liver tissues and 5 peripheral blood samples. TCRbeta repertoire sequencing, expression microarrays and whole-exome sequencing were combined in the study across five regions of each liver tumor, with adjacent normal tissue and blood also included. Reproducibility between technical replicate repertoires was high, with correlation coefficients above 0.95 and mean shared-clone rates approximately 0.9. The five patients had tumors of stage T1-T3 N0M0, with maximum diameters ranging from 4.2 to 10 cm. The five patients, three men and two women aged 30 to 69 years, had hepatocellular carcinoma (four) or combined HCC and intrahepatic cholangiocarcinoma (one). Each sample produced about 3.65 to 7.13 million productive TCRbeta reads, and read depth showed no significant difference between tissue types. What the study reported, not specific to this receptor: The top 250 clones made up a significantly larger repertoire fraction in tumors than in blood (p = 0.039). Only a few patients were included in the study, and the authors note that the findings should be validated in a larger study. Consistent with antigen-driven expansion, pairs of tumor regions showed higher repertoire overlap (mean roughly 35%) than either tumor-adjacent pairs (about 17%) or tumor-blood pairs (around 14%). Because sequencing covered only the TCR beta chain and unpaired alpha chains were not captured, true repertoire diversity is likely underestimated. Comparison of CD4+ and CD8+ T cell repertoires was precluded by the use of bulk unsorted samples.

From cysteine to phenylalanine, the CDR3 is 15 amino acids long. The CDR3 DNA has 45 bases and is translated from base 1. V and J are trimmed by 1 base and 3 bases, and the gene matches miss 3 bases of the junction. CDR1 and CDR2, per the germline V gene, are WSHSY and SAAADI. TRIzol reagent was used to extract blood RNA from unsorted whole blood, while the DNeasy Blood & Tissue kit provided the germline DNA. Chronic HBV infection was present in the patients, and the patients were treatment-naive at sampling. Around 3.6 milliliters of peripheral blood were collected into K2EDTA tubes before surgery. TCRbeta-specific cDNA was reverse-transcribed from 500 ng total RNA using a constant-region primer and ProtoScript II reverse transcriptase. Three nested multiplex PCR rounds, following a slightly modified ARM-PCR procedure, were used to build the TCRbeta libraries. The first two PCR rounds used multiplex TRBV1-TRBV30 forward primers with a Cbeta reverse primer, each for about 10 cycles. Sample barcodes and Illumina adapters were added in a final 25-cycle PCR using Deep VentR polymerase. Before sequencing, amplicons of 200-500 bp were gel-purified using a QIAquick gel extraction kit. An Illumina HiSeq 2500 was used to sequence the TCRbeta amplicons with 250-bp paired-end reads. The study's own analysis went as follows. Reads were quality-trimmed with Trimmomatic v0.33, and paired reads were merged with FLASH v1.2.11 to recover full CDR3 sequences. MiGEC v1.2.1b assigned V, D and J germline segments to the rearranged TCRbeta sequences. Clonotype statistics and Shannon-Wiener diversity indices were calculated with VDJtools v1.0.0. Except for diversity analysis, only the 250 most abundant clonotypes of each sample were used in subsequent analyses to reduce sampling bias. TCRdb reworked the public reads: Q25 trimming with fastp, MiXCR clone assembly, productive beta chains retained. Identical CDR3 protein sequences are pooled into one entry, listed with their most common genes and DNA. V and J calls and clone size were set by TCRdb, not the authors. The sample has over 250,000 distinct CDR3 sequences on record, more than 55% of them singletons. The top ten constitute about 15% of the sample.

In regard to this clonotype: Its antigen specificity is not known. No much larger clone is present one base from it, and per-base qualities are unavailable.

The sample taken for sequencing was peripheral blood. This receptor was taken from a woman in her twenties or thirties with primary liver carcinoma and hepatitis B virus infection. The chain employs TRBV10-2 and TRBJ1-5; 7 central bases correspond to TRBD1. CDR3 reads: CASSEWTGVNQPQHF. The base sequence is TGCGCCAGCAGTGAGTGGACAGGCGTCAATCAGCCCCAGCATTTT.